Following are 21 T cell receptor beta chains from one sample sequenced in a study of T cells in Graves' hyperthyroidism and ophthalmopathy. TCR beta CDR3 sequences were amplified from RNA transcripts. Carried out on the TCR CDR3, a first-round RT-PCR used the HTBI primer set. Each CDR3 protein is one row after TCRdb ran MiXCR on the multiplex PCR reads. The sample consists of some 270,000 distinct CDR3 sequences, roughly an eighth of them appearing once. The sample consisted of blood. The source of these receptors is a woman in her forties with Graves' hyperthyroidism.

This clonotype was recorded a few times. This chain uses TRBV10-3 with TRBJ1-5; D gene unclear. Germline V gives CDR1 ENHRY, CDR2 SYGVKD. The CDR3 has 12 amino acids. Trimming cost V 8 bases and J 1 base, with 6 bases left between them. The CDR3 DNA follows: TGTGCCATCGAGTTCAGCAATCAGCCCCAGCATTTT. This sequence encodes CAIEFSNQPQHF.

This clonotype was counted at least ten times. The chain carries TRBV30 and TRBJ2-2; the D is unclear. Germline assignment: CDR1 GTSNPN and CDR2 SVGIG (reference sequence). The length of the CDR3 is 14 residues. V was clipped by 2 bases and J by 0 bases, with 7 bases between them. The CDR3 spells CAWSRPPNTGELFF. The CDR3 DNA is TGTGCCTGGAGTCGCCCACCGAACACCGGGGAGCTGTTTTTT. Together with reference TRBV30 and TRBJ2-2, the CDR3 gives the full variable domain: SQTIHQWPATLVQPVGSPLSLECTVEGTSNPNLYWYRQAAGRGLQLLFYSVGIGQISSEVPQNLSASRPQDRQFILSSKKLLLSDSGFYLCAWSRPPNTGELFFGEGSRLTVL.

The genes are TRBV4-1 and TRBJ1-4, with D unclear. CDR1 MGHRA and CDR2 YSYEKL come from the germline V gene. This CDR3 has 13 amino acids. V gave up 10 bases and J gave up 7 bases, with 16 bases separating them. CDR3 sequence (DNA): TGCGCCACAAGGAACAATCTCCGTGAAAAACTGTTTTTT. Its translation is CATRNNLREKLFF.

At least ten counts were recorded for this clonotype. V usage is TRBV28 and J usage is TRBJ2-3; the D gene is possibly TRBD2 (5 bases). The V end lost 4 bases, the J end lost 0 bases, and 14 bases lay between the germline ends. Germline V lookup: CDR1 MDHEN, CDR2 SYDVKM. CDR3 size: 16 residues. The CDR3 loop is CASSSRTGTSTDTQYF. The CDR3 bases are TGTGCCAGCAGTTCTCGGACTGGTACTAGCACAGATACGCAGTATTTT.

Ten or more counts support this clonotype. The CDR3 loop is CASSLDSGDTQYF. CDR3 coding DNA: TGTGCCAGCAGTTTAGATAGTGGGGATACGCAGTATTTT. The V call is TRBV12-3 or TRBV12-4, the J call TRBJ2-3; the D is unclear. V was trimmed by 1 base and J by 6 bases, leaving 8 bases between them. This CDR3 spans 13 amino acids.

This clonotype turned up a few times. The chain is built from TRBV5-6 and TRBJ1-1, with D uncertain. The CDR3 is 13 amino acids. The V end lost 0 bases, the J end lost 10 bases, and 13 bases lay between the germline ends. Germline values: CDR1 SGHDT, CDR2 YYEEEE. The CDR3 here is CASSLDGEGGAFF. The CDR3 bases are TGTGCCAGCAGCTTGGATGGAGAAGGAGGAGCTTTCTTT.

This clonotype was recorded at least ten times. V usage is TRBV2 and J usage is TRBJ2-2, with 8 bases identical to TRBD2. Germline V gene data show CDR1 as SNHLY and CDR2 as FYNNEI. The CDR3 consists of 15 residues. The junction had 16 bases not matched to a gene; V was cut back by 11 bases and J by 8 bases. The CDR3 loop is CAAGAEFSGMGELFF. Written as DNA, the CDR3 is TGTGCCGCGGGTGCGGAGTTTAGCGGGATGGGGGAGCTGTTTTTT.

The sample holds many counts of this clonotype. The chain uses TRBV28 and TRBJ1-3, with 8 bases fitting TRBD1. V shed 2 bases and J 1 base; nucleotides not matched to a gene: 1. Germline V gene data show CDR1 as MDHEN and CDR2 as SYDVKM. The CDR3 covers 15 residues. This CDR3 reads CASSLQGASGNTIYF. The CDR3, as DNA: TGTGCCAGCAGTTTACAGGGGGCATCTGGAAACACCATATATTTT.

The sample holds many counts of this clonotype. V gene TRBV7-9 combines with J gene TRBJ1-2, with TRBD1 as a possible D gene (5 bases). The CDR3 totals 14 residues. Between the trimmed V and J ends, which lost 5 bases and 8 bases, there was a span of 18 bases. CDR1 SEHNR and CDR2 FQNEAQ come from the germline V gene (reference sequence). This chain's CDR3 is CASSLPWGDKGYTF. The CDR3 DNA is TGTGCCAGCAGCCTACCTTGGGGGGATAAGGGCTACACCTTC.

The V call is TRBV6-2 or TRBV6-3, the J call TRBJ2-1; D tentatively reads TRBD1 or TRBD2 (6 bases each). The germline V gene has CDR1 MNHEY and CDR2 SVGEGT. The length of the CDR3 is 17 residues. V was shortened by 6 bases and J by 1 base, with 19 bases between the two germline ends. The CDR3 sequence: CASSQVSPGASYNEQFF. In DNA form, the CDR3 reads TGTGCCAGCAGCCAAGTCTCTCCGGGGGCATCCTACAATGAGCAGTTCTTC.

The gene calls are TRBV18 and TRBJ1-1; 8 bases are shared with TRBD1. The ends lost 5 bases at V and 8 bases at J; junction bases unmatched: 4. Germline V gives CDR1 KGHSH, CDR2 LQKENI. This CDR3 region has 12 residues. CDR3 region: CASSADRVEAFF. The CDR3 coding sequence is TGTGCCAGCTCAGCGGACAGGGTGGAAGCTTTCTTT.

This clonotype came up many times. V and J are TRBV6-1 and TRBJ1-1, with a possible D match to TRBD1 (5 bases). Germline assignment: CDR1 MNHNS and CDR2 SASEGT. The V and J ends lost 3 bases and 2 bases respectively, with 7 bases between them. The CDR3 runs 13 residues. CDR3 amino acids: CASSDTGNTEAFF. CDR3 coding DNA: TGTGCCAGCAGTGACACAGGAAACACTGAAGCTTTCTTT.

The V call is TRBV6-1, the J call TRBJ1-4; unclear D gene. Germline CDR1 is MNHNS and CDR2 is SASEGT. The CDR3 is 12 residues long. Trimming took 6 bases from V and 8 from J, leaving 10 bases between them. CDR3 residues: CASRELKEKLFF. CDR3 in DNA: TGTGCCAGCAGGGAATTAAAGGAAAAACTGTTTTTT.

The CDR3 reads CASSLARDRAGDGYTF. CDR3 sequence (DNA): TGTGCCAGCAGCTTAGCGCGAGACAGGGCCGGCGATGGCTACACCTTC. The chain combines TRBV7-8 with TRBJ1-2; TRBD1 matches 7 bases. The germline CDR1 and CDR2 sequences are SGHVS and FQNEAQ. After removal of 0 bases from V and 6 bases from J, the junction contained 10 bases not matched to a gene. The length of the CDR3 is 16 residues.

This clonotype was seen many times. This sequence joins TRBV20-1 and TRBJ2-1; weak D call: TRBD2 (6 bases). V shed 2 bases and J shed 3 bases, with 17 bases lying between them. Per germline, CDR1 DFQATT and CDR2 SNEGSKA (reference sequence). This CDR3 spans 16 amino acids. In DNA form, the CDR3 reads TGCAGTGCTAGAAGCCTCGCGGGGCAGGGCTACAATGAGCAGTTCTTC. Translated, it gives CSARSLAGQGYNEQFF.

As concerns this clonotype: This likely comes from a read error, as the CDR3 has no conserved phenylalanine or tryptophan at its end. The rearrangement links TRBV6-1 to TRBJ1-5; TRBD1 is a possible D gene (5 bases). This CDR3 is built from 13 residues. CDR1 MNHNS and CDR2 SASEGT come from the germline V gene. Deletions cut 8 bases from V and 1 base from J, with 9 bases between. The CDR3 spells CASGQGSNQPQHL. CDR3 coding DNA: TGTGCCAGCGGGCAGGGAAGCAATCAGCCCCAGCATCTT.

This clonotype was seen many times. The chain is built from TRBV6-1 and TRBJ2-7; the D gene is possibly TRBD2 (5 bases). Germline lookup yields CDR1 MNHNS and CDR2 SASEGT. With 5 bases removed from V and 3 bases from J, the gap between germline ends came to 11 bases. The CDR3 totals 13 residues. In DNA form, the CDR3 reads TGTGCCAGCAGTTTGCGGGTCAACTACGAGCAGTACTTC. It translates to CASSLRVNYEQYF.

This clonotype came up a few times. A much larger clone is a single base away; this may be a read error. V usage is TRBV6-1 and J usage is TRBJ1-1, with D tentatively TRBD1 (5 bases). Germline CDR1 MNHNS, CDR2 SASEGT. The length of the CDR3 is 13 residues. The CDR3 here is CASTGLMNTEASF. The CDR3 region has the DNA TGTGCCAGCACGGGGCTTATGAACACTGAAGCTTCCTTT.

There are many counts of this clonotype. V is TRBV29-1 and J is TRBJ2-3, with 7 bases aligning to TRBD2. The germline CDR1 and CDR2 sequences are SQVTM and ANQGSEA. CDR3 length equals 15 residues. V lost 5 bases to trimming and J lost 1 base; unmatched junction nucleotides: 9. CDR3 loop: CSVPPGGGGTDTQYF. The CDR3 nucleotides read TGCAGCGTTCCCCCAGGTGGGGGGGGCACAGATACGCAGTATTTT.

This clonotype has a count of ten or more. The chain employs TRBV27 and TRBJ2-2; D is undetermined. Trimming took 3 bases from V and 6 from J, leaving 8 bases between them. The CDR3 spans 13 residues. Germline CDR1 is MNHEY and CDR2 is SMNVEV (reference sequence). CDR3 sequence (DNA): TGTGCCAGCAGTTTTAGTGGGCCCGGGGAGCTGTTTTTT. This codes for CASSFSGPGELFF.

This clonotype was counted a few times. This chain connects TRBV19 to TRBJ1-2; perhaps TRBD1 as D (5 bases). CDR1 is LNHDA and CDR2 is SQIVND in the germline V gene (reference sequence). V lost 4 bases to trimming and J lost 4 bases, with 16 bases between them. This CDR3 is 15 amino acids long. CDR3 coding DNA: TGTGCCAGTAGTAAGATGGTGGGGGTGAGCTATGGCTACACCTTC. Translated, it gives CASSKMVGVSYGYTF.